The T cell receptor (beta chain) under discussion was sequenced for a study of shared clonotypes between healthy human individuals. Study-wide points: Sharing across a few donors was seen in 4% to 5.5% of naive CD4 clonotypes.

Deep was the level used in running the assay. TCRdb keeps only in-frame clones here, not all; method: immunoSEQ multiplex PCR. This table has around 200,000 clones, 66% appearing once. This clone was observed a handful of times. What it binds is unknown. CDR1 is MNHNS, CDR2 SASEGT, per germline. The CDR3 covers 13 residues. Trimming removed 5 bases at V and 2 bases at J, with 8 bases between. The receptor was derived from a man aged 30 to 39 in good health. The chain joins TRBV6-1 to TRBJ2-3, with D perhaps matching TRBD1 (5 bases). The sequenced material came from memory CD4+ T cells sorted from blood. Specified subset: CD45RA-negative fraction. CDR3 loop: CASSQGATDTQYF. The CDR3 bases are TGTGCCAGCAGTCAAGGGGCCACAGATACGCAGTATTTT.